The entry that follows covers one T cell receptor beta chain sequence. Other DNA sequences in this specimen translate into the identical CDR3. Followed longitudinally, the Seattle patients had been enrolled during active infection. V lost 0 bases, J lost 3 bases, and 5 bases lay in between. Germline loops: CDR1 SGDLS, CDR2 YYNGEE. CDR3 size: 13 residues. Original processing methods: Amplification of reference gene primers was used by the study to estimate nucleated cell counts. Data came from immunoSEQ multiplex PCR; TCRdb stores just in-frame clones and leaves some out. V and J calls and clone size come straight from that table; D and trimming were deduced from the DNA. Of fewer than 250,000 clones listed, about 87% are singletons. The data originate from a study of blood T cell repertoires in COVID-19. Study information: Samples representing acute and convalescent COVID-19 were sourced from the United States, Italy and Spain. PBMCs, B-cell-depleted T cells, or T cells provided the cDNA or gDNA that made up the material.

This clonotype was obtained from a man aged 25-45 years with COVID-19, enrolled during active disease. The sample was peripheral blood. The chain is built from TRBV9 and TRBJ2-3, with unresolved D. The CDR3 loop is CASSVALTDTQYF. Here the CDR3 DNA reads TGTGCCAGCAGCGTAGCGTTAACAGATACGCAGTATTTT.